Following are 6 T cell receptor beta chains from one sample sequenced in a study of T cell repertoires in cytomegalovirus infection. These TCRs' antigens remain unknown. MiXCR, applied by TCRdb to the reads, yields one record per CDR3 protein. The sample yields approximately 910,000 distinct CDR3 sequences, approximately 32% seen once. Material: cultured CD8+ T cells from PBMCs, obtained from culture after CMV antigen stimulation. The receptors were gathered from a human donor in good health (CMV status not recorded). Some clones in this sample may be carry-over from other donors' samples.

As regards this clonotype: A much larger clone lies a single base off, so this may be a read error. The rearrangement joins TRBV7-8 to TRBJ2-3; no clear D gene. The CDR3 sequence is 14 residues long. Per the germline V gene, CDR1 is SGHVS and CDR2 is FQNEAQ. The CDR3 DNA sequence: TGTGCCAGCAATGTGAGACCAGACACAGAAACGCAGTATTTT. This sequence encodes CASNVRPDTETQYF.

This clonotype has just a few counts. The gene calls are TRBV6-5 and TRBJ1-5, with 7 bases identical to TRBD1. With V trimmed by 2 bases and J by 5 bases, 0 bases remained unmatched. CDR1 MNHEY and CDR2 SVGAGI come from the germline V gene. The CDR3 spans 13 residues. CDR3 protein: CASSYGTDQPQHF. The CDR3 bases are TGTGCCAGCAGTTACGGGACAGATCAGCCCCAGCATTTT.

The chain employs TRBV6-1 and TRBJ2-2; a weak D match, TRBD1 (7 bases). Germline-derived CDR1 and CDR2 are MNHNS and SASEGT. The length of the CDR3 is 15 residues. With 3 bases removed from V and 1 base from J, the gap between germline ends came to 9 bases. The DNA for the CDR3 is TGTGCCAGCAGTGACAGGGGGGAGAACACCGGGGAGCTGTTTTTT. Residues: CASSDRGENTGELFF.

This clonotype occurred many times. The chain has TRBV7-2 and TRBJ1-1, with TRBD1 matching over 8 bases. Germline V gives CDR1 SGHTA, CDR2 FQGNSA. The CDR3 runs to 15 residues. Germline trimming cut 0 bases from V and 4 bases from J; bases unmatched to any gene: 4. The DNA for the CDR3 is TGTGCCAGCAGCTTAGCGGGACAGGCGATCACTGAAGCTTTCTTT. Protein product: CASSLAGQAITEAFF.

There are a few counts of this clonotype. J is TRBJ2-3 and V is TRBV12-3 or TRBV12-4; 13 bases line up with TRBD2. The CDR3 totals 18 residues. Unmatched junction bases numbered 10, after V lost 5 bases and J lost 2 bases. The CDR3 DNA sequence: TGTGCCAGCAGTCAAAGCGCGGGACTAGCGGGGAACACAGATACGCAGTATTTT. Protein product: CASSQSAGLAGNTDTQYF.

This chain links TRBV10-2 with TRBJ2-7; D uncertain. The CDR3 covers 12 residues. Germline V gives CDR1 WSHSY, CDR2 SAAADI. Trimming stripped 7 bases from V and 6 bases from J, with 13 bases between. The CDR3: CASTVLTGEQYF. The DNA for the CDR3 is TGCGCCAGCACAGTGCTAACGGGCGAGCAGTACTTC.